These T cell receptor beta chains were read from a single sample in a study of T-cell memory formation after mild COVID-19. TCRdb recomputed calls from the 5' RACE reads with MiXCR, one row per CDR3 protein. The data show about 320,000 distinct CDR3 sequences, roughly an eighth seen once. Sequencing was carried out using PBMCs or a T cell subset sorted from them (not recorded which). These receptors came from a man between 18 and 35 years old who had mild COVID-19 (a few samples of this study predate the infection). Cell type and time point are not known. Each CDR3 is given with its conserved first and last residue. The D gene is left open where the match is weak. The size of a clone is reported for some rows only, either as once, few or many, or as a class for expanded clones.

DNA: TGTGCCAGCAGCCAGGGACTAGGCGGCGGGGAGCTGTTTTTT; CDR3: CASSQGLGGGELFF; V: TRBV12-3/TRBV12-4; size: NA; J: TRBJ2-2; D: TRBD2
DNA: TGTGCCAGCAGGAGGTACACCGGGGAGCTGTTTTTT; CDR3: CASRRYTGELFF; V: TRBV28; size: few; J: TRBJ2-2; D: NA
DNA: TGCGCCAGCAGCTTGGCCGGAGGAATGAGTGAAAAACTGTTTTTT; CDR3: CASSLAGGMSEKLFF; V: TRBV5-1; size: few; J: TRBJ1-4; D: NA
DNA: TGTGCCAGCAGCGATAGGTCGGAAGCTTTCTTT; CDR3: CASSDRSEAFF; V: TRBV6-2/TRBV6-3; size: few; J: TRBJ1-1; D: NA
DNA: TGCAGCGTTGAAGATCTCGGGGATACGCAGTATTTT; CDR3: CSVEDLGDTQYF; V: TRBV29-1; size: NA; J: TRBJ2-3; D: NA
DNA: TGTGCCAGCAGTGACAGGGAAATAAATAGCAATCAGCCCCAGCATTTT; CDR3: CASSDREINSNQPQHF; V: TRBV6-4; size: NA; J: TRBJ1-5; D: NA
DNA: TGTGCCAGTAGTAGATGGACAGGAGCGTCTGAAAAACTGTTTTTT; CDR3: CASSRWTGASEKLFF; V: TRBV19; size: NA; J: TRBJ1-4; D: TRBD1
DNA: TGCGCCAGCAGCACGGGGGCGGGGACTGAAGCTTTCTTT; CDR3: CASSTGAGTEAFF; V: TRBV5-1; size: many; J: TRBJ1-1; D: NA
DNA: TGTGCCAGCAGTCGACAGAGCGAGCAGTACTTC; CDR3: CASSRQSEQYF; V: TRBV6-6; size: few; J: TRBJ2-7; D: NA
DNA: TGTGCCAGAACCCCCGGGGGGGGCCAGTTCTTC; CDR3: CARTPGGGQFF; V: TRBV12-3/TRBV12-4; size: once; J: TRBJ2-1; D: TRBD2
DNA: TGTGCCAGCAGCGTAGCCCCTTGGGGGGCCATGAACACTGAAGCTTTCTTT; CDR3: CASSVAPWGAMNTEAFF; V: TRBV9; size: NA; J: TRBJ1-1; D: NA
DNA: TGTGCCAGCAGCTTGGTAGGGCAGGGGTCTGGAAACACCATATATTTT; CDR3: CASSLVGQGSGNTIYF; V: TRBV5-6; size: NA; J: TRBJ1-3; D: NA
DNA: TGTGCCAGCAGCCGAGTGGGGGCAGCCAAAAACATTCAGTACTTC; CDR3: CASSRVGAAKNIQYF; V: TRBV6-5; size: NA; J: TRBJ2-4; D: NA
DNA: TGTGCCAGCACCGCCGTGGGTCGGGGAATAGAGACCCAGTACTTC; CDR3: CASTAVGRGIETQYF; V: TRBV11-2; size: few; J: TRBJ2-5; D: NA
DNA: TGTGCCAGTAGTCCACCCAGGCTCTATCAGCCCCAGCATTTT; CDR3: CASSPPRLYQPQHF; V: TRBV19; size: NA; J: TRBJ1-5; D: NA
DNA: TGTGCCAGCAGTTACTCAACAGCCCCCGCCACTGAAGCTTTCTTT; CDR3: CASSYSTAPATEAFF; V: TRBV6-6; size: NA; J: TRBJ1-1; D: NA
DNA: TGTGCCACCAGCGGAGAGGACGGATCTAACTATGGCTACACCTTC; CDR3: CATSGEDGSNYGYTF; V: TRBV15; size: few; J: TRBJ1-2; D: NA
DNA: TGTGCCAGCAGACTCGACAGGGCTCGGGAAGAGACCCAGTACTTC; CDR3: CASRLDRAREETQYF; V: TRBV6-2/TRBV6-3; size: NA; J: TRBJ2-5; D: TRBD1
DNA: TGTGCCAGCAGTGAAGCACAGGGCGTTGACAATGAGCAGTTCTTC; CDR3: CASSEAQGVDNEQFF; V: TRBV25-1; size: few; J: TRBJ2-1; D: NA
DNA: TGTGCCAGCAGCTTAGATGAGGGGGCGGGAAATACGCAGTATTTT; CDR3: CASSLDEGAGNTQYF; V: TRBV11-2; size: few; J: TRBJ2-3; D: NA
DNA: TGTGCTAGTGGTGCGACCGGACTAGCGGGGTGGGAGACCCAGTACTTC; CDR3: CASGATGLAGWETQYF; V: TRBV12-5; size: NA; J: TRBJ2-5; D: TRBD2
DNA: TGCAGTGCTAGAGGCAGGGGATTAAACACCATATATTTT; CDR3: CSARGRGLNTIYF; V: TRBV20-1; size: NA; J: TRBJ1-3; D: NA
DNA: TGCAGTGCTAGAAATAGCAATCAGCCCCAGCATTTT; CDR3: CSARNSNQPQHF; V: TRBV20-1; size: few; J: TRBJ1-5; D: NA
DNA: TGTGCCATCAGTGATTTGCTAGCGGGGGGGCTCTACGAGCAGTACTTC; CDR3: CAISDLLAGGLYEQYF; V: TRBV10-3; size: NA; J: TRBJ2-7; D: TRBD2
DNA: TGTGCCAGCAGCCTGAGTCTAGGGGGGAACACTGAAGCTTTCTTT; CDR3: CASSLSLGGNTEAFF; V: TRBV7-9; size: few; J: TRBJ1-1; D: NA
DNA: TGTGCCAGCAGTTTGGGCGGTAGCGGGGGGTCCTACGAGCAGTACTTC; CDR3: CASSLGGSGGSYEQYF; V: TRBV12-3/TRBV12-4; size: NA; J: TRBJ2-7; D: TRBD2
DNA: TGTGCCTGGACGGGGGGGGGAACTGGCGAGCAGTACTTC; CDR3: CAWTGGGTGEQYF; V: TRBV30; size: few; J: TRBJ2-7; D: TRBD2